This paragraph covers one T cell receptor beta chain sequence. This sample was included in a study of blood T cell repertoires in COVID-19. The CDR3 contains 11 residues. Trimming cost V 10 bases and J 7 bases, with 13 bases left between them. CDR1 and CDR2 (germline): LNHDA, SQIVND (reference sequence). Only in-frame clones appear in the TCRdb table, and some are missing; sequencing was by immunoSEQ multiplex PCR. The sample shows about 260,000 clones, around 87% of them seen only once. The source material was PBMCs or T cells enriched from blood (not recorded which). This chain joins TRBV19 and TRBJ1-1; perhaps TRBD1 as D (5 bases). The receptor was derived from a young woman who had recovered from COVID-19. CDR3 amino acids: CATTGPLEAFF. The CDR3 DNA reads as TGTGCCACCACAGGACCTCTTGAAGCTTTCTTT. The full variable domain, with the rest looked up from reference TRBV19 and TRBJ1-1, is DGGITQSPKYLFRKEGQNVTLSCEQNLNHDAMYWYRQDPGQGLRLIYYSQIVNDFQKGDIAEGYSVSREKKESFPLTVTSAQKNPTAFYLCATTGPLEAFFGQGTRLTVV.